One T cell receptor (beta chain) is described in this entry. The data derive from a study of blood T cell repertoires in COVID-19. Study as a whole: Specimens from acute and convalescent COVID-19 originated in the United States, Italy and Spain. PBMCs, B-cell-depleted T cells, or T cells provided the cDNA or gDNA that made up the material.

Germline V lookup: CDR1 KGHDR, CDR2 SFDVKD. V was clipped by 1 base and J by 8 bases, with 13 bases between them. The CDR3 consists of 14 residues. Original data processing: Researchers report that nucleated cell counts were estimated from reference gene primer amplification. Repertoires were generated with immunoSEQ multiplex PCR, while TCRdb's copy carries only in-frame clones and drops some. V, J and clone size were drawn from that table, and D and trimming were deduced from the DNA. There are about 50,000 clones in the sample; 90% occur only once, and about 3% lies in the top ten. This TCR derives from a human donor in a cohort sampled during active COVID-19. The V gene is TRBV24-1, the J gene TRBJ1-2; D might be TRBD1 (5 bases). The material sequenced was peripheral blood. CDR3 amino acids: CATSDFTRGQGYTF. CDR3 coding DNA: TGTGCCACCAGTGATTTTACAAGGGGCCAAGGCTACACCTTC.